This T cell receptor beta chain came from a study of blood T cell repertoires in COVID-19. CDR1 is SGHNT, CDR2 YYREEE, per germline (reference sequence). V lost 2 bases to trimming and J lost 0 bases; unmatched junction nucleotides: 1. This CDR3 spans 14 amino acids. Generated by immunoSEQ multiplex PCR, the TCRdb table keeps only in-frame clones and is missing some. The table includes around 100,000 clones, around 93% detected once. This clone was seen just once. V and J are TRBV5-4 and TRBJ2-7, with TRBD1 identical over 8 bases. Sequencing was done on a sample of peripheral blood. The TCR was taken from a human donor with active COVID-19. The donor label of this sample is uncertain. CDR3 bases: TGTGCCAGCAGCTTCGACAGGGGCTCCTACGAGCAGTACTTC. This sequence encodes CASSFDRGSYEQYF.